This is a list of T cell receptor beta chains from one sample in a study of blood T cells in healthy people across ages. Each CDR3 protein is one row after TCRdb ran MiXCR on the 5' RACE reads. The sample includes roughly 700,000 distinct CDR3 sequences, 49% of them seen just once. Sample: blood. Receptor source: an older woman in good health. Both conserved end residues are trimmed from each CDR3. A D gene is named only where the DNA matches it firmly.

TRBD2 | TRBJ2-1 | TRBV7-9 | ASSLGRLAGGISYNEQF
. | . | TRBV20-1 | SARATSGTYNEQY
. | TRBJ2-1 | TRBV10-3 | ATRGGVDNEQF
. | TRBJ2-2 | TRBV10-3 | AISAKTGTNTGELF
TRBD2 | TRBJ2-3 | TRBV5-1 | ASSIGTSGTDTQY
TRBD1 | TRBJ1-1 | TRBV12-3/TRBV12-4 | ASSASGQGYTEAF
TRBD2 | TRBJ2-5 | TRBV3-1 | ASSQGGLAGVEETQY
TRBD1 | TRBJ1-1 | TRBV20-1 | SAREQGAGRAF
TRBD2 | TRBJ2-3 | TRBV12-3/TRBV12-4 | ASSFLAGLADTQY
. | . | TRBV7-3 | ASSQDGGSEAETQY
. | TRBJ2-2 | TRBV18 | ASSLKESTGELF
TRBD1 | TRBJ2-7 | TRBV7-9 | ASSFNRGDEQY
. | TRBJ2-6 | TRBV25-1 | ASSPRGGTTPDSGANVLT
. | TRBJ2-4 | TRBV9 | ASSPRTGRNIQY
TRBD1 | TRBJ2-7 | TRBV6-5 | ASSATGVWDEQY
TRBD1 | TRBJ1-2 | TRBV29-1 | SVSGGYRGANYGYT